Following are 29 T cell receptor beta chains from one sample sequenced in a study of blood T cell repertoires in COVID-19. Sequenced by immunoSEQ multiplex PCR; TCRdb stores in-frame clones only, minus some. Of around 300,000 clones in the sample, around 90% are singletons; the top ten hold 3%. The specimen sequenced was PBMCs or T cells enriched from blood (not recorded which). Source of these receptors: a woman aged 45 to 65 who had recovered from COVID-19.

This chain connects TRBV5-1 to TRBJ2-3; D might be TRBD1 (6 bases). V was pared by 0 bases and J by 0 bases, with 8 bases between. Germline V gene lookup returns CDR1 SGHRS and CDR2 YFSETQ. CDR3 length: 15 residues. The CDR3 DNA reads TGCGCCAGCAGCTTGGGGGGGCTTAGCACAGATACGCAGTATTTT. This codes for CASSLGGLSTDTQYF.

The V and J genes are TRBV5-1 and TRBJ1-1; 12 bases fit TRBD1. V shed 4 bases, J shed 1 base, and the junction held 2 bases outside the gene matches. Germline loops: CDR1 SGHRS, CDR2 YFSETQ. The CDR3 runs to 15 residues. CDR3 protein: CASSMGQGANTEAFF. The CDR3 DNA reads TGCGCCAGCAGCATGGGACAGGGGGCGAACACTGAAGCTTTCTTT.

CDR3 sequence: CASSLTRAANTEAFF. Written as DNA, the CDR3 is TGTGCCAGCAGCTTAACGAGGGCTGCGAACACTGAAGCTTTCTTT. This chain connects TRBV7-9 to TRBJ1-1, with no clear D. This CDR3 has 15 amino acids. Germline lookup yields CDR1 SEHNR and CDR2 FQNEAQ (reference sequence). The V end lost 2 bases, the J end lost 1 base, and 11 bases lay between the germline ends.

V usage is TRBV7-3 and J usage is TRBJ2-5; 8 bases fit TRBD1. Germline V CDR1 and CDR2: SGHTA, FQGTGA. CDR3 length: 15 amino acids. V lost 5 bases and J lost 5; bases outside the gene matches: 10. In DNA, the CDR3 is TGTGCCAGCAGCATCGACAGGGGACCCGTTGAGACCCAGTACTTC. The encoded protein is CASSIDRGPVETQYF.

This clone was observed a few times. V and J are TRBV23-1 and TRBJ2-1, with TRBD1 matching over 10 bases. TRBV23-1 is an ORF, and what it does is uncertain. J was trimmed by 9 bases and V by 6 bases; bases with no gene match: 14. The length of the CDR3 is 16 residues. CDR3 in amino acids: CASSRFNETGGFEQFF. CDR3 nucleotides: TGCGCCAGCAGCCGCTTTAATGAGACAGGGGGCTTTGAGCAGTTCTTC.

This chain links TRBV11-3 with TRBJ2-1, with a tentative D call TRBD2 (6 bases). The CDR3 is 13 amino acids. Germline V lookup: CDR1 SGHNT, CDR2 YENEEA. Trimming removed 1 base at V and 10 bases at J, with 11 bases between. DNA of the CDR3: TGTGCCAGCAGCTTAGGGGCGCTAGCGGAGCAGTTCTTC. Amino acids: CASSLGALAEQFF.

A single count supports this clone. The chain has TRBV11-1 and TRBJ2-1; 9 bases align to TRBD2. J was trimmed by 5 bases and V by 6 bases; bases with no gene match: 8. The germline CDR1 and CDR2 sequences are SGHAT and FQDESV (reference sequence). The CDR3 spans 15 residues. The CDR3 loop is CASSRSGRNNNEQFF. The CDR3 DNA follows: TGTGCCAGCAGTAGGAGCGGGAGGAACAACAATGAGCAGTTCTTC.

The genes are TRBV18 and TRBJ2-7; 14 nucleotides agree with TRBD2. Trimming at V came to 0 bases and at J to 7 bases, leaving 5 bases not matched to a gene. The CDR3 runs to 16 residues. The germline gives CDR1 KGHSH, CDR2 LQKENI. CDR3 region: CASSPPGLAGVGEQYF. CDR3 bases: TGTGCCAGCTCACCACCGGGACTAGCGGGAGTTGGGGAGCAGTACTTC.

This chain connects TRBV28 to TRBJ2-7, with D unresolved. Germline lookup yields CDR1 MDHEN and CDR2 SYDVKM. This CDR3 spans 11 amino acids. Trimming pared 2 bases from V and 6 bases from J, leaving 5 bases between. The DNA of the CDR3 is TGTGCCAGCAGTTTACGAGGCGAGCAGTACTTC. Its translation is CASSLRGEQYF.

J is TRBJ2-1 and V is TRBV9; D is perhaps TRBD1 (6 bases). The ends were cut back, 4 bases at V and 0 bases at J, with 17 bases in the middle. In germline, CDR1 is SGDLS, CDR2 YYNGEE. The CDR3 totals 17 residues. Written as DNA, the CDR3 is TGTGCCAGCAGCCTCCTTGGGGGCAGGGGCTCCTACAATGAGCAGTTCTTC. Translating gives CASSLLGGRGSYNEQFF.

Notes on this clone: An end of the junction differs from the germline gene, which may be a read error. The chain uses TRBV7-7 and TRBJ2-7, with TRBD1 matching 7 bases. The CDR3 contains 14 residues. The germline V gene encodes CDR1 SSHAT and CDR2 FNYEAQ (reference sequence). The CDR3: CASSLEGAVSEQYF. The DNA for the CDR3 is TGTGCTAGCAGCTTAGAGGGGGCAGTTTCCGAGCAGTACTTC. The whole variable domain, remainder taken from reference TRBV7-7 and TRBJ2-7, is GAGVSQSPRYKVTKRGQDVTLRCDPISSHATLYWYQQALGQGPEFLTYFNYEAQPDKSGLPSDRFSAERPEGSISTLTIQRTEQRDSAMYRCASSLEGAVSEQYFGPGTRLTVT.

CDR3 nucleotide sequence: TGTGCCAGCAGTTTACCCCCTGGGCACGAGCAGTACTTC. It codes for CASSLPPGHEQYF. This rearrangement joins TRBV27 to TRBJ2-7; no definite D call. The CDR3 is 13 residues long. V lost 2 bases, J lost 5 bases, and 10 bases lay in between. The germline V gene encodes CDR1 MNHEY and CDR2 SMNVEV (reference sequence).

V gene TRBV6-5 combines with J gene TRBJ2-7, with D unclear. The CDR3 has 15 residues. The germline V and J ends were trimmed by 0 bases and 2 bases, with 11 bases remaining between them. Germline CDR1 MNHEY, CDR2 SVGAGI. The CDR3 loop is CASSYSAGSPYEQYF. The CDR3 DNA follows: TGTGCCAGCAGTTACTCTGCCGGGTCACCCTACGAGCAGTACTTC.

This clone was seen more than once but under ten times. V is TRBV28 and J is TRBJ1-1, with 8 bases identical to TRBD1. The CDR3 totals 14 residues. V gave up 6 bases and J gave up 4 bases; unmatched junction bases: 7. Germline V gene data show CDR1 as MDHEN and CDR2 as SYDVKM. The CDR3 protein is CASSRTGKATEAFF. The CDR3 coding sequence is TGTGCCAGCAGCCGGACAGGGAAAGCCACTGAAGCTTTCTTT.

V is TRBV6-4 and J is TRBJ2-1, with 9 bases identical to TRBD1. With V trimmed by 4 bases and J by 4 bases, 5 bases remained unmatched. CDR1 MRHNA and CDR2 SNTAGT come from the germline V gene. The length of the CDR3 is 15 residues. This CDR3 reads CASSASTGGYNEQFF. The CDR3 region has the DNA TGTGCCAGCAGTGCCTCGACAGGGGGTTACAATGAGCAGTTCTTC.

The V call is TRBV7-3, the J call TRBJ2-7; the match to TRBD2 covers 7 bases. V shed 2 bases, J shed 6 bases, and the junction held 4 bases outside the gene matches. Germline CDR1 and CDR2: SGHTA and FQGTGA. This CDR3 region has 13 residues. CDR3 nucleotide sequence: TGTGCCAGCAGCTTAGCGGGAGCGGGCGAGCAGTACTTC. It codes for CASSLAGAGEQYF. The full variable domain, rest sourced from reference TRBV7-3 and TRBJ2-7, is GAGVSQTPSNKVTEKGKYVELRCDPISGHTALYWYRQSLGQGPEFLIYFQGTGAADDSGLPNDRFFAVRPEGSVSTLKIQRTERGDSAVYLCASSLAGAGEQYFGPGTRLTVT.

CDR3 nucleotides: TGTGCACAGTCCACAGGGGTAGGAGATACGCAGTATTTT. Its protein is CAQSTGVGDTQYF. The chain employs TRBV7-2 and TRBJ2-3; TRBD1 agrees at 7 bases. The CDR3 has 13 amino acids. Germline assignment: CDR1 SGHTA and CDR2 FQGNSA.

J is TRBJ2-5 and V is TRBV5-1; a weak D match, TRBD2 (5 bases). Trimming pared 2 bases from V and 4 bases from J, leaving 9 bases between. This CDR3 has 13 residues. The germline V gene encodes CDR1 SGHRS and CDR2 YFSETQ. This CDR3 is CASSFEEGETQYF. For the CDR3, the DNA is TGCGCCAGCAGCTTTGAAGAGGGAGAGACCCAGTACTTC.

The chain recombines TRBV7-2 with TRBJ2-1, with 10 bases fitting TRBD2. V shed 5 bases and J 9 bases; nucleotides not matched to a gene: 7. In germline, CDR1 is SGHTA, CDR2 FQGNSA. The CDR3 consists of 14 residues. CDR3 nucleotide sequence: TGTGCCAGCAGCCTTTACCAGCGGGAGGGTGAGCAGTTCTTC. Amino acids: CASSLYQREGEQFF.

V is TRBV27 and J is TRBJ1-1; 10 bases are shared with TRBD1. The V segment lost 2 bases and the J segment 5 bases; nucleotides outside the gene matches: 5. Per germline, CDR1 MNHEY and CDR2 SMNVEV (reference sequence). The CDR3 runs 15 residues. The chain's CDR3 is CASSLTGQGYTEAFF. The DNA of the CDR3 is TGTGCCAGCAGTTTAACGGGACAGGGGTATACTGAAGCTTTCTTT.

This sequence joins TRBV5-4 and TRBJ2-1; a weak D match, TRBD2 (5 bases). CDR1 is SGHNT, CDR2 YYREEE, per germline (reference sequence). V was trimmed by 1 base and J by 0 bases, leaving 11 bases between them. The CDR3 totals 16 residues. In DNA, the CDR3 is TGTGCCAGCAGCTTGTCTAGCCGAAACTCCTACAATGAGCAGTTCTTC. Residues: CASSLSSRNSYNEQFF. The variable domain in full, with the rest retrieved from reference TRBV5-4 and TRBJ2-1, is ETGVTQSPTHLIKTRGQQVTLRCSSQSGHNTVSWYQQALGQGPQFIFQYYREEENGRGNFPPRFSGLQFPNYSSELNVNALELDDSALYLCASSLSSRNSYNEQFFGPGTRLTVL.

This clone was seen just once. V is TRBV28 and J is TRBJ2-3; 7 positions agree with TRBD2. The CDR3 totals 14 residues. The J segment lost 2 bases and the V segment lost 8 bases, leaving 7 bases of the junction unmatched. The V gene's germline CDR1 is MDHEN and CDR2 SYDVKM. CDR3: CASFGLESTDTQYF. The CDR3 region has the DNA TGTGCCAGCTTTGGACTAGAGTCCACAGATACGCAGTATTTT. Full variable domain (outside the CDR3, taken from reference TRBV28 and TRBJ2-3): DVKVTQSSRYLVKRTGEKVFLECVQDMDHENMFWYRQDPGLGLRLIYFSYDVKMKEKGDIPEGYSVSREKKERFSLILESASTNQTSMYLCASFGLESTDTQYFGPGTRLTVL.

The chain uses TRBV11-2 and TRBJ1-1; a possible D gene is TRBD1 (5 bases). The V end was cut by 3 bases, the J end by 4 bases, with 18 bases between. There are 16 residues in the CDR3. Germline CDR1 and CDR2: SGHAT and FQNNGV. CDR3 region: CASSFTSGWGGTEAFF. Here the CDR3 DNA reads TGTGCCAGCAGCTTCACTTCAGGGTGGGGGGGCACTGAAGCTTTCTTT. Filled out from reference TRBV11-2 and TRBJ1-1, the complete variable domain reads EAGVAQSPRYKIIEKRQSVAFWCNPISGHATLYWYQQILGQGPKLLIQFQNNGVVDDSQLPKDRFSAERLKGVDSTLKIQPAKLEDSAVYLCASSFTSGWGGTEAFFGQGTRLTVV.

This chain uses TRBV2 with TRBJ1-2; D might be TRBD1 (6 bases). CDR3 length equals 13 residues. V lost 6 bases and J lost 5, with 13 bases in between. Germline assignment: CDR1 SNHLY and CDR2 FYNNEI. Here the CDR3 DNA reads TGTGCCAGCAGACCCGACACAGGGTATGGCTACACCTTC. As protein: CASRPDTGYGYTF.

This clone occurred a few times. The V gene is TRBV28, the J gene TRBJ1-2; D possibly corresponds to TRBD1 (6 bases). This CDR3 spans 15 amino acids. The ends were cut back, 6 bases at V and 4 bases at J, with 18 bases in the middle. CDR1 and CDR2 from the germline V gene are MDHEN and SYDVKM. CDR3 sequence: CASSPGGASGYGYTF. The CDR3 DNA reads TGTGCCAGCAGCCCCGGGGGGGCTAGTGGCTATGGCTACACCTTC.

The gene calls are TRBV6-2 or TRBV6-3 and TRBJ1-2, with D unclear. CDR3 length: 13 residues. Germline V gene data show CDR1 as MNHEY and CDR2 as SVGEGT. With 6 bases removed from V and 3 bases from J, the gap between germline ends came to 11 bases. The CDR3 loop is CASSLPGDYGYTF. DNA for the CDR3: TGTGCCAGCAGCCTCCCGGGTGACTATGGCTACACCTTC.

V gene TRBV28 combines with J gene TRBJ2-1, with TRBD2 matching 16 bases. The V segment lost 2 bases and the J segment 6 bases; nucleotides outside the gene matches: 10. This CDR3 is 19 amino acids long. The germline V gene has CDR1 MDHEN and CDR2 SYDVKM. DNA of the CDR3: TGTGCCAGCAGTTTACCTATGGGACTAGCGGGAGGGCCGGGCAATGAGCAGTTCTTC. Amino acids: CASSLPMGLAGGPGNEQFF.

CDR3 DNA sequence: TGTGCCAGCAGCTTACGGGATACGCAGTATTTT. Residues: CASSLRDTQYF. The chain joins TRBV7-6 to TRBJ2-3; D uncertain. Germline loops: CDR1 SGHVS, CDR2 FNYEAQ. V was trimmed by 2 bases and J by 6 bases, leaving 3 bases between them. This CDR3 is 11 amino acids long.

V usage is TRBV30 and J usage is TRBJ1-1, with 7 bases that match TRBD1. The V segment lost 7 bases and the J segment 3 bases; nucleotides outside the gene matches: 14. The V gene's germline CDR1 is GTSNPN and CDR2 SVGIG (reference sequence). This CDR3 has 15 amino acids. The CDR3 DNA is TGTGCCTCCCCCGGGACAGTGAGGGTAGACACTGAAGCTTTCTTT. This translates into CASPGTVRVDTEAFF.